The 10 T cell receptor beta chains listed next were all sequenced from one sample in a study of tumor and adjacent non-tumor tissue in lung cancer. The template was RNA from unsorted bulk tissue. This non-tumor lung sample came from over 3 cm beyond the tumor edge. The library came from three nested PCR rounds adapted from ARM-PCR protocols. TCRdb reprocessed the multiplex PCR reads via MiXCR and lists one record per CDR3 protein. There are almost 75,000 distinct CDR3 sequences in the sample; nearly 70% occur only once, and about 30% lies in the top ten. Sequences were obtained from distant non-tumor lung tissue. These receptor sequences come from a woman in her fifties or sixties with non-small cell lung cancer.

The chain has TRBV12-3 or TRBV12-4 and TRBJ2-4; 10 positions agree with TRBD2. The CDR3 has 17 residues. The V and J ends lost 8 bases and 6 bases, in that order; junction bases with no gene match: 16. In DNA, the CDR3 is TGTGCCAGCCGCGATAGTACCGGGACTAGCGACCTAAACATTCAGTACTTC. Protein product: CASRDSTGTSDLNIQYF.

Notes on this clonotype: This CDR3 fails to terminate in the conserved phenylalanine or tryptophan, so it likely reflects a read error. This chain connects TRBV20-1 to TRBJ1-1; a possible D gene is TRBD1 (6 bases). The CDR3 runs 14 residues. Germline V gives CDR1 DFQATT, CDR2 SNEGSKA (reference sequence). The DNA for the CDR3 is TGCCGTGCTTTCCAGACCGGGGGGGGCTCAGAAGCTTTCCTT. Translated, it gives CRAFQTGGGSEAFL.

In regard to this clonotype: This may be a read error, as it is one base from a much larger clone. The V gene is TRBV5-6, the J gene TRBJ2-7, with 10 bases identical to TRBD2. This CDR3 has 14 amino acids. Germline V gene data show CDR1 as SGHDT and CDR2 as YYEEEE. DNA for the CDR3: TGTGACAGCAGACTCGGGACTAGCGTCTACGAGCAGTACTTC. Encoded protein: CDSRLGTSVYEQYF.

This chain links TRBV6-5 with TRBJ1-1; D possibly corresponds to TRBD1 (5 bases). CDR3 length: 14 amino acids. Between the trimmed V and J ends, which lost 4 bases and 6 bases, there was a span of 15 bases. Germline V gives CDR1 MNHEY, CDR2 SVGAGI. This CDR3 reads CASSCLGGVAEAFF. The CDR3 coding sequence is TGTGCCAGCAGTTGTCTGGGGGGGGTGGCTGAAGCTTTCTTT.

Concerning this clonotype: One end of the junction varies from germline; a read error may be responsible. The chain employs TRBV7-8 and TRBJ2-1, with 9 bases aligning to TRBD1. Looked up from germline, CDR1 is SGHVS and CDR2 is FQNEAQ. The CDR3 totals 17 residues. The CDR3, as DNA: TGTGTCAGCACTACTAAACCGGGACAGGGTTTTTACAATGAGCAGTTCTTC. It specifies CVSTTKPGQGFYNEQFF.

For this clonotype: Mismatch with germline at one junction end may stem from a read error. V is TRBV6-5 and J is TRBJ2-7; the match to TRBD1 covers 7 bases. CDR1 and CDR2 from the germline V gene are MNHEY and SVGAGI. The CDR3 is 14 amino acids. CDR3: CASSLIGGSYEQYF. CDR3 DNA sequence: TGTGCCAGCAGTTTGATAGGGGGCTCCTACGAGCAATACTTC.

As regards this clonotype: This sequence may be a read error, since a much larger clone differs from it by one base. V and J are TRBV6-2 or TRBV6-3 and TRBJ2-2; TRBD2 matches at 8 bases. The CDR3 spans 14 residues. The germline gives CDR1 MNHEY, CDR2 SVGEGT. In DNA form, the CDR3 reads TGTGCCGGCAGATGGCGGGGGGAAACCGGGGAGCTGTTTTTT. Translation: CAGRWRGETGELFF.

A remark on this clonotype: One end of the junction fails to match germline, which may point to a read error. V is TRBV10-3 and J is TRBJ2-3; D remains unclear. From germline, CDR1 is ENHRY and CDR2 SYGVKD. The CDR3 is 12 residues long. The CDR3 protein is CAISERADTQHF. CDR3 in DNA: TGTGCCATCAGTGAGAGAGCAGATACGCAGCACTTT.

Note on this clonotype: Sequence at one end of the junction differs from germline and may be a read error. CDR3 in amino acids: CSVAVNSGSVVETRFF. The CDR3 nucleotides read TGCAGCGTTGCGGTCAATAGCGGGAGTGTTGTGGAGACCCGCTTCTTC. V is TRBV29-1 and J is TRBJ2-5, with 9 bases fitting TRBD2. The CDR3 covers 16 residues. CDR1 SQVTM and CDR2 ANQGSEA come from the germline V gene.

A remark on this clonotype: One end of the junction is discordant with germline, which a read error may explain. This chain uses TRBV4-3 with TRBJ1-2; D may be TRBD1 (5 bases). The CDR3 loop spans 15 amino acids. In germline, CDR1 is LGHNA, CDR2 YSLEER. CDR3 protein: CANSPGIGVTYGYTF. CDR3 nucleotides: TGCGCCAACAGCCCTGGGATAGGGGTTACCTATGGCTACACCTTC.